Following are 25 T cell receptor beta chains from one sample sequenced in a study of PD-1 blockade in classical Hodgkin lymphoma. The protocol was immunoSEQ multiplex PCR, while the TCRdb copy is restricted to in-frame clones and leaves out a portion. Of about 15,000 clones listed, 84% are singletons. There was relapse after autologous stem cell transplantation in every patient, and there was variation in brentuximab vedotin exposure. The sequences come from peripheral blood mononuclear cells (PBMCs), collected at baseline. Source of these receptors: a human donor with classical Hodgkin lymphoma.

CDR3 in DNA: TGTGCCAGCAGCCCCCGAGGCCGCTTCACCTACGAGCAGTACGTC. This codes for CASSPRGRFTYEQYV. The rearrangement uses TRBV7-8 and TRBJ2-7; D is unresolved. The CDR3 runs 15 residues. CDR1 and CDR2 (germline): SGHVS, FQNEAQ. The germline V and J ends were trimmed by 5 bases and 2 bases, with 16 bases remaining between them.

CDR3 nucleotide sequence: TGTGCCAGCAGTGTCGGGACAGGGGGCGAGCAGTACGTC. It is translated as CASSVGTGGEQYV. V is TRBV6-1 and J is TRBJ2-7, with TRBD1 identical over 11 bases. V shed 4 bases, J shed 6 bases, and the junction held 2 bases outside the gene matches. Germline V CDR1 and CDR2: MNHNS, SASEGT. CDR3 length: 13 residues.

This clone was seen only a few times. The chain combines TRBV19 with TRBJ1-1; weak D call: TRBD1 (5 bases). The CDR3 loop spans 15 amino acids. CDR1 and CDR2 (germline): LNHDA, SQIVND (reference sequence). V gave up 4 bases and J gave up 4 bases, with 16 bases separating them. In DNA, the CDR3 is TGTGCCAGTAGTACCACGGACGGGGGAGTCACTGAAGCTTTCTTT. It yields the protein CASSTTDGGVTEAFF.

The sample holds a few counts of this clone. The V gene is TRBV6-1, the J gene TRBJ1-5, with a possible D match to TRBD1 (5 bases). CDR1 and CDR2 (germline): MNHNS, SASEGT. CDR3 length: 15 amino acids. Trimming cost V 6 bases and J 0 bases, with 12 bases left between them. The chain's CDR3 is CASSSGRNSNQPQHF. The CDR3 coding sequence is TGTGCCAGCAGCTCGGGACGCAATAGCAATCAGCCCCAGCATTTT.

The chain carries TRBV27 and TRBJ1-2; D ambiguous. Germline loops: CDR1 MNHEY, CDR2 SMNVEV (reference sequence). Trimming stripped 4 bases from V and 4 bases from J, with 10 bases between. The CDR3 is made up of 13 amino acids. The CDR3 region is CASSSSHGYGYTF. For the CDR3, the DNA is TGTGCCAGCAGTTCATCGCATGGCTATGGCTACACCTTC.

The rearrangement uses TRBV28 and TRBJ2-3; D unresolved. Germline V lookup: CDR1 MDHEN, CDR2 SYDVKM. CDR3 size: 12 residues. V lost 3 bases, J lost 7 bases, and 8 bases lay in between. CDR3 region: CASSFAGYTQYF. CDR3 in DNA: TGTGCCAGCAGTTTTGCAGGATATACGCAGTATTTT.

This clone was seen a single time. This rearrangement joins TRBV29-1 to TRBJ1-1; D is unclear. The CDR3 covers 10 residues. Per the germline V gene, CDR1 is SQVTM and CDR2 is ANQGSEA. V gave up 4 bases and J gave up 7 bases, with 7 bases separating them. CDR3 coding DNA: TGCAGCGTTGGAGGGATTGAAGCTTTCTTT. Residues: CSVGGIEAFF.

J is TRBJ1-1 and V is TRBV28; no definite D call. Germline assignment: CDR1 MDHEN and CDR2 SYDVKM. Trimming removed 3 bases at V and 1 base at J, with 12 bases between. This CDR3 region has 15 residues. The CDR3 here is CASSFGSLGNTEAFF. CDR3 DNA sequence: TGTGCCAGCAGTTTTGGATCCTTGGGGAACACTGAAGCTTTCTTT.

This clone was seen only once. The chain employs TRBV19 and TRBJ2-3, with 7 positions matching TRBD1. The V gene's germline CDR1 is LNHDA and CDR2 SQIVND (reference sequence). The CDR3 is made up of 13 amino acids. V dropped 10 bases and J dropped 2; count of bases not matched to a gene: 6. The CDR3 sequence is CAIMDRFTDTQYF. DNA of the CDR3: TGTGCCATCATGGACAGGTTCACAGATACGCAGTATTTT.

The count of this clone is one. The chain couples TRBV29-1 to TRBJ1-6; the match to TRBD1 covers 7 bases. V was pared by 6 bases and J by 5 bases, with 10 bases of the junction left unmatched. This CDR3 contains 15 residues. Germline CDR1 SQVTM, CDR2 ANQGSEA. The CDR3 sequence is CSVSTGTAHNSPLHF. The CDR3 DNA is TGCAGCGTGAGCACCGGGACAGCCCATAATTCACCCCTCCACTTT.

The chain has TRBV7-8 and TRBJ1-5; D gene uncertain. This CDR3 is 17 amino acids long. V gave up 5 bases and J gave up 0 bases, with 17 bases separating them. CDR1 and CDR2 from the germline V gene are SGHVS and FQNEAQ. The CDR3 spells CASSTSRARNSNQPQHF. CDR3 bases: TGTGCCAGCAGCACGAGCCGGGCGAGGAATAGCAATCAGCCCCAGCATTTT.

CDR3 sequence reads: CASRREESSYEQYF. CDR3 sequence (DNA): TGTGCCAGCAGAAGAGAAGAAAGCTCCTACGAGCAGTACTTC. This chain links TRBV28 with TRBJ2-7, with D uncertain. Deletions cut 6 bases from V and 0 bases from J, with 12 bases between. The CDR3 loop spans 14 amino acids. Germline CDR1 and CDR2: MDHEN and SYDVKM.

In this sample, this clone turned up once. An end of the junction differs from the germline gene, which may be a read error. The genes are TRBV2 and TRBJ2-5; the D gene is possibly TRBD2 (6 bases). The germline CDR1 and CDR2 sequences are SNHLY and FYNNEI. The CDR3 extends over 14 amino acids. Here the CDR3 DNA reads TGTGCCAGCAGAGAAGCCGGGACTGAGGAGACCCAGTACTTC. Translation gives CASREAGTEETQYF.

The chain combines TRBV2 with TRBJ1-2; no firm D call. V was clipped by 1 base and J by 5 bases, with 8 bases between them. CDR1 SNHLY and CDR2 FYNNEI come from the germline V gene. This CDR3 spans 13 amino acids. This CDR3 reads CASSEGVRYGYTF. The DNA of the CDR3 is TGTGCCAGCAGTGAAGGGGTCAGATATGGCTACACCTTC.

This clone was counted between two and nine times. The V gene is TRBV7-8, the J gene TRBJ2-6; D remains ambiguous. The length of the CDR3 is 13 residues. Germline CDR1 reads SGHVS; CDR2 reads FQNEAQ. With 5 bases removed from V and 4 bases from J, the gap between germline ends came to 6 bases. CDR3 sequence reads: CASSQDGANVLTF. DNA for the CDR3: TGTGCCAGCAGCCAGGACGGGGCCAACGTCCTGACTTTC.

The V and J genes are TRBV9 and TRBJ2-5, with unresolved D. V was shortened by 0 bases and J by 0 bases, with 15 bases between the two germline ends. CDR1 is SGDLS and CDR2 is YYNGEE in the germline V gene. CDR3 length: 17 amino acids. CDR3 sequence: CASSVATGGRYQETQYF. CDR3 in DNA: TGTGCCAGCAGCGTAGCTACGGGCGGCCGGTACCAAGAGACCCAGTACTTC.

This clone was recorded only once. CDR3 sequence reads: CAWETGTGRSPLHF. CDR3 coding DNA: TGTGCCTGGGAAACCGGGACAGGGCGGTCACCCCTCCACTTT. The V and J genes are TRBV30 and TRBJ1-6; TRBD1 agrees at 9 bases. Trimming took 5 bases from V and 10 from J; bases not matched to a gene: 9. The CDR3 has 14 amino acids. Germline CDR1 reads GTSNPN; CDR2 reads SVGIG (reference sequence).

CDR3 coding DNA: TGTGCCAGCAGCTTAGAAGGCTACAGGGGTACTACCGGGGAGCTGTTTTTT. It translates to CASSLEGYRGTTGELFF. The rearrangement uses TRBV7-2 and TRBJ2-2, with 7 bases aligning to TRBD1. With V trimmed by 1 base and J by 5 bases, 10 bases remained unmatched. CDR1 is SGHTA, CDR2 FQGNSA, per germline. The CDR3 sequence is 17 residues long.

This rearrangement joins TRBV19 to TRBJ2-1; D ambiguous. Germline V lookup: CDR1 LNHDA, CDR2 SQIVND (reference sequence). This CDR3 has 15 amino acids. With 3 bases removed from V and 6 bases from J, the gap between germline ends came to 15 bases. CDR3 sequence reads: CASSILLRSLNEQFF. CDR3 in DNA: TGTGCCAGTAGTATCCTCCTACGCTCCCTCAATGAGCAGTTCTTC.

The chain couples TRBV7-2 to TRBJ1-6, with D perhaps TRBD1 (6 bases). The CDR3 extends over 13 amino acids. Germline V gives CDR1 SGHTA, CDR2 FQGNSA. The CDR3 loop reads CAGGDNANSPLHF. In DNA, the CDR3 is TGTGCAGGGGGGGACAATGCTAATTCACCCCTCCACTTT. Based on the CDR3 plus reference TRBV7-2 and TRBJ1-6, the full variable domain is GAGVSQSPSNKVTEKGKDVELRCDPISGHTALYWYRQSLGQGLEFLIYFQGNSAPDKSGLPSDRFSAERTGGSVSTLTIQRTQQEDSAVYLCAGGDNANSPLHFGNGTRLTVT.

The chain is built from TRBV6-4 and TRBJ2-1, with TRBD2 matching 14 bases. This CDR3 region has 16 residues. Losses at the gene ends were 6 bases for V and 1 base for J; bases not matched to a gene: 2. In germline, CDR1 is MRHNA, CDR2 SNTAGT. The CDR3 region is CASSRLAGGSYNEQFF. CDR3 nucleotide sequence: TGTGCCAGCAGCAGACTAGCGGGGGGGTCCTACAATGAGCAGTTCTTC.

In regard to this clone: Other DNA sequences in this sample translate to the same CDR3. This chain joins TRBV30 and TRBJ1-5; D possibly corresponds to TRBD1 (5 bases). Germline CDR1 reads GTSNPN; CDR2 reads SVGIG (reference sequence). This CDR3 comprises 13 residues. Trimming took off 2 bases at V and 4 bases at J, with 9 bases between the two ends. The CDR3, as DNA: TGTGCCTGGAGTCGGCGGGGGAATCAGCCCCAGCATTTT. It yields the protein CAWSRRGNQPQHF.

The chain couples TRBV5-4 to TRBJ2-5, with D unclear. The CDR3 consists of 11 residues. Trimming removed 1 base from V and 5 bases from J, with 3 bases in between. Germline loops: CDR1 SGHNT, CDR2 YYREEE (reference sequence). The CDR3: CASSLRETQYF. CDR3 coding DNA: TGTGCCAGCAGCTTGAGGGAGACCCAGTACTTC.

The CDR3 region has the DNA TGTGCCAGCAGCCGATCTGGAAACACCATATATTTT. Translated, it gives CASSRSGNTIYF. The genes are TRBV7-8 and TRBJ1-3; D unclear. The CDR3 contains 12 residues. V lost 5 bases and J 1 base, leaving 3 bases between the germline ends. CDR1 SGHVS and CDR2 FQNEAQ come from the germline V gene. Based on the CDR3 plus reference TRBV7-8 and TRBJ1-3, the full variable domain is GAGVSQSPRYKVAKRGQDVALRCDPISGHVSLFWYQQALGQGPEFLTYFQNEAQLDKSGLPSDRFFAERPEGSVSTLKIQRTQQEDSAVYLCASSRSGNTIYFGEGSWLTVV.

The chain carries TRBV7-8 and TRBJ1-1; TRBD1 aligns across 10 bases. Trimming cost V 5 bases and J 4 bases; bases outside gene matches: 4. Germline lookup yields CDR1 SGHVS and CDR2 FQNEAQ. The CDR3 runs to 14 residues. CDR3 nucleotide sequence: TGTGCCAGCAGCCGCCGGACAGGGGGCACTGAAGCTTTCTTT. It translates to CASSRRTGGTEAFF. Together with reference TRBV7-8 and TRBJ1-1, the CDR3 gives the full variable domain: GAGVSQSPRYKVAKRGQDVALRCDPISGHVSLFWYQQALGQGPEFLTYFQNEAQLDKSGLPSDRFFAERPEGSVSTLKIQRTQQEDSAVYLCASSRRTGGTEAFFGQGTRLTVV.